This T cell receptor (beta chain) was documented in a study of blood T cell repertoires in COVID-19. The germline V gene has CDR1 SEHNR and CDR2 FQNEAQ (reference sequence). CDR3 length: 11 amino acids. Per the original methods: Reference gene primers were amplified, and this amplification served to estimate nucleated cell counts. This table comes from immunoSEQ multiplex PCR, and its TCRdb copy is limited to in-frame clones, with some not included. That table supplies the V and J calls and clone size; D and trimming were determined from the DNA. The sample gives over 300,000 clones, around 80% of which show up once; 0.95% to 1.5% is in the top ten. Turning to this clone: At one of its ends the junction is not consistent with the germline gene, which may arise from a read error.

The V and J genes are TRBV7-9 and TRBJ1-2, with 7 bases matching TRBD1. The sequenced material came from peripheral blood. This receptor was taken from a woman aged 50 to 60 with acute or convalescent COVID-19. This CDR3 reads CASSSGQAKLF. CDR3 bases: TGTGCCAGCAGCTCCGGACAGGCAAAGCTCTTC.